Listed below are T cell receptor beta chains from one sample, sequenced in a study of cytomegalovirus exposure and HLA in healthy donors. Method: immunoSEQ multiplex PCR; TCRdb's copy keeps in-frame clones and lacks some. The sample has some 130,000 clones, around 83% seen once; the top ten hold 1% to 1.5%. Specimen: PBMCs. These receptors all come from a girl aged 2 to 9 in good health and CMV-seronegative. CDR3s include the opening cysteine and the closing phenylalanine or tryptophan. The D gene is left open where the match is weak. Clone size is given for some rows only: seen once, a few or many times, or a class if the clone is expanded.

V gene	J gene	clone size	D gene	CDR3 DNA	CDR3 protein
TRBV9	TRBJ2-5	-	TRBD2	TGTGCCAGCAGCGCTAGCGGTCGAGAGACCCAGTACTTC	CASSASGRETQYF
TRBV2	TRBJ2-3	-	TRBD2	TGTGCCAGTACTCGGACCCCTCCTAGCGGGGGGACCCTCACAGATACGCAGTATTTT	CASTRTPPSGGTLTDTQYF
TRBV6-5	TRBJ1-4	once	-	TGTGCCAGCAGTTACTCCCAGGGGAATGAAAAACTGTTTTTT	CASSYSQGNEKLFF
TRBV30	TRBJ2-7	-	-	TGTGCCTGGACTAGCGCCTACGAGCAGTACTTC	CAWTSAYEQYF
TRBV18	TRBJ2-3	-	-	TGTGCCAGCTCACCACCATCTGCGGGGAAGGCAGATACGCAGTATTTT	CASSPPSAGKADTQYF
TRBV6-1	TRBJ2-5	-	TRBD2	TGTGCCAGCAGTGATTTAGCGGGGGGGCCTTTTCGAGAGACCCAGTACTTC	CASSDLAGGPFRETQYF
TRBV28	TRBJ1-3	-	TRBD1	TGTGCCAGCAGTTTCCTGTCAGGGGGCGTAGGAAACACCATATATTTT	CASSFLSGGVGNTIYF
TRBV9	TRBJ2-3	-	TRBD2	TGTGCCAGCAGCGCGGGAGGAACCCCTGGCACAGATACGCAGTATTTT	CASSAGGTPGTDTQYF
TRBV7-8	TRBJ1-5	-	-	TGTGCCAGCAGCTTAGGCCAGGGAGGTGTCCAGCATTTT	CASSLGQGGVQHF
TRBV4-1	TRBJ2-5	-	-	TGCGCCAGCAGCCGAGAGCCGGGTCCCCAAGAGACCCAGTACTTC	CASSREPGPQETQYF
TRBV7-9	TRBJ1-4	-	TRBD1	TGTGCCAGCAGCTCGTTCGTAGGGACAGGGGAGGAAAAACTGTTTTTT	CASSSFVGTGEEKLFF
TRBV30	TRBJ2-1	-	-	TGTGCCTCCGGTAGTAGCGGTAACTACAATGAGCAGTTCTTC	CASGSSGNYNEQFF
TRBV9	TRBJ2-1	-	-	TGTGCCAGCAGTGTAGGGGAGCGGACCAATGAGCAGTTCTTC	CASSVGERTNEQFF
TRBV7-2	TRBJ2-7	-	-	TGTGCCAGCAGCTTAGGTATTTTGTCTGCCTACGAGCAGTACTTC	CASSLGILSAYEQYF
TRBV25-1	TRBJ2-1	-	-	TGTGCCAGCAGTGGCAGAGTGGGGGCAGCGGTTGAGCAGTTCTTC	CASSGRVGAAVEQFF
TRBV27	TRBJ1-1	-	TRBD1	TGTGCCAGCAGTCCTGGACAGGGGAACACTGAAGCTTTCTTT	CASSPGQGNTEAFF
TRBV28	TRBJ2-7	-	-	TGTGCCAGCAGTACCCCAGGGAACCACGAGCAGTACTTC	CASSTPGNHEQYF
TRBV2	TRBJ2-7	-	-	TGTGCCAGCAGTGACATCTACGAGCAGTACTTC	CASSDIYEQYF
TRBV28	TRBJ1-5	-	TRBD1	TGTGCCACCGTGGCAGGGGGCGAAGTCTATAGCAATCAGCCCCAGCATTTT	CATVAGGEVYSNQPQHF
TRBV7-7	TRBJ1-1	-	-	TGTGCTAGCAGCCAGGGGCGGGACACTGAAGCTTTCTTT	CASSQGRDTEAFF
TRBV7-3	TRBJ2-1	-	TRBD2	TGTGCCAGCAGCGCGAGCCGGGGCGGGAGGGCCGGGAATGAGCAGTTCTTC	CASSASRGGRAGNEQFF
TRBV30	TRBJ1-4	-	TRBD1	TGTGCCTGGAGTAATGGACAGGGTGCTAATGAAAAACTGTTTTTT	CAWSNGQGANEKLFF
TRBV6-1	TRBJ1-2	-	-	TGTGCCAGCAGTGAGACAGGCTTCACCTATGGCTACACCTTC	CASSETGFTYGYTF